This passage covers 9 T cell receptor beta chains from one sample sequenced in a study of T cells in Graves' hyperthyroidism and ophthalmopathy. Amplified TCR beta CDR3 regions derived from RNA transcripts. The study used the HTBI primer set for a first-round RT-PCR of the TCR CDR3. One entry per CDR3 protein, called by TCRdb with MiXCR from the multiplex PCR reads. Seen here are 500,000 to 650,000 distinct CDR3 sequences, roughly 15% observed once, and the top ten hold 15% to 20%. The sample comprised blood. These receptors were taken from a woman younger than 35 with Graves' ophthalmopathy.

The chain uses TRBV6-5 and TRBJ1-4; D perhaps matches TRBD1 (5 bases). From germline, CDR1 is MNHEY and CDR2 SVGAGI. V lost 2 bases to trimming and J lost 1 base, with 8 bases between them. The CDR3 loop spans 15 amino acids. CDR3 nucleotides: TGTGCCAGCAGTTACCGGGACGGAACTAATGAAAAACTGTTTTTT. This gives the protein CASSYRDGTNEKLFF.

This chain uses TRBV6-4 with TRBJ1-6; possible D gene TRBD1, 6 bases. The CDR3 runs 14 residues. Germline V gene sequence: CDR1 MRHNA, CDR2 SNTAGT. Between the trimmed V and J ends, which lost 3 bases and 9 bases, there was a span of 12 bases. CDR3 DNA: TGTGCCAGCAGTGAGGACAGCAATTCTTCACCCCTCCACTTT. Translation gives CASSEDSNSSPLHF.

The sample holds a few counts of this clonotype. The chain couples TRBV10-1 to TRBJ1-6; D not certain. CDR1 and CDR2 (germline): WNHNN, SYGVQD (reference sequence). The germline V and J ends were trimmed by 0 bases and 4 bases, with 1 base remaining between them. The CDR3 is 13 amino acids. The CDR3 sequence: CASSESYNSPLHF. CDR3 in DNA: TGCGCCAGCAGTGAGTCGTATAATTCACCCCTCCACTTT.

The CDR3 DNA reads as TGCGCCAGCAGCCCCCTCGGAACTAGCGGGGGGGAAAGCTACAATGAGCAGTTCTTC. Residues: CASSPLGTSGGESYNEQFF. The chain is built from TRBV4-1 and TRBJ2-1; TRBD2 matches 13 bases. Per the germline V gene, CDR1 is MGHRA and CDR2 is YSYEKL. CDR3 length equals 19 residues. Trimming cost V 4 bases and J 3 bases; bases outside gene matches: 12.

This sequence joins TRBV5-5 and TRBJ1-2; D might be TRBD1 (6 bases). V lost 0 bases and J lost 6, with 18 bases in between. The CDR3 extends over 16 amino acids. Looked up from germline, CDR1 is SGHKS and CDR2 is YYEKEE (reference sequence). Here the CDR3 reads CASSLGRTARGNGYTF. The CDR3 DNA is TGTGCCAGCAGCTTGGGTCGGACAGCGAGGGGAAATGGCTACACCTTC.

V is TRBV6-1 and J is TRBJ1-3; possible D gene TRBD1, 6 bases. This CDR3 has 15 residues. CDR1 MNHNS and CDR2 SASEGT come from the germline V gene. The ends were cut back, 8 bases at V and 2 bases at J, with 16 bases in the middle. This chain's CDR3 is CASRPRGGAGNTIYF. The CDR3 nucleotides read TGTGCCAGCCGGCCGAGGGGGGGAGCTGGAAACACCATATATTTT.

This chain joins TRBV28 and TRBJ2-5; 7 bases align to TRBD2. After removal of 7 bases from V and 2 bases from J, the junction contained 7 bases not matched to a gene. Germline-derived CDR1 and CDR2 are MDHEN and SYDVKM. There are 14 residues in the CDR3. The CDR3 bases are TGTGCCAGCACTAGAGCGGGGCCTCAAGAGACCCAGTACTTC. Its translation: CASTRAGPQETQYF. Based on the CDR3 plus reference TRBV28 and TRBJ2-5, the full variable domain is DVKVTQSSRYLVKRTGEKVFLECVQDMDHENMFWYRQDPGLGLRLIYFSYDVKMKEKGDIPEGYSVSREKKERFSLILESASTNQTSMYLCASTRAGPQETQYFGPGTRLLVL.

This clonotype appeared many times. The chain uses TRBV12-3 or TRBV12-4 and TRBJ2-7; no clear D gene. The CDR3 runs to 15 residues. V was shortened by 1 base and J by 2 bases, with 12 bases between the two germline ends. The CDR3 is CASSLEFGVTYEQYF. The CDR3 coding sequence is TGTGCCAGCAGTTTAGAGTTTGGGGTCACCTACGAGCAGTACTTC.

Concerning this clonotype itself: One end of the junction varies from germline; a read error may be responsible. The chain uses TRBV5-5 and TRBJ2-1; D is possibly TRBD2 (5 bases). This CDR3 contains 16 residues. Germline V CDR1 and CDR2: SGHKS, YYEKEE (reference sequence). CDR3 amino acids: CASSQSSRFSYNEQFF. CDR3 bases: TGCGCCAGCAGCCAATCTAGCCGATTCTCCTACAATGAGCAGTTCTTC.